This TCR beta chain was captured in a study of Ad26.COV2.S vaccination and SARS-CoV-2 variants. Germline trimming cut 2 bases from V and 3 bases from J; bases unmatched to any gene: 7. Germline V CDR1 and CDR2: SGHAT, FQNNGV. This CDR3 contains 15 residues. Treatment of the sample: some 20 received Ad26.COV2.S at low or high dose, single or two shots; about 5 received placebo; per-sample allocation not given. At day 63 after the first vaccine or placebo injection, samples were drawn. Comments on this clone: Antigen specificity is unknown.

Method: immunoSEQ multiplex PCR; TCRdb's copy keeps in-frame clones and lacks some. Here the sample spans about 280,000 clones, roughly 86% being singletons. Study-wide findings and caveats: Those who received the vaccine showed greater spike-specific TCR breadth than those given placebo.

This chain links TRBV11-2 with TRBJ2-7; TRBD2 matches 7 bases. The sequenced sample was peripheral blood, obtained in a trial of Ad26.COV2.S vaccine versus placebo. This TCR came from a person between 18 and 60 years old who received the Ad26.COV2.S COVID-19 vaccine or a placebo. The CDR3 here is CASSLRGGSGYEQYF. The CDR3 nucleotides read TGTGCCAGCAGCTTACGCGGCGGGAGTGGCTACGAGCAGTACTTC.